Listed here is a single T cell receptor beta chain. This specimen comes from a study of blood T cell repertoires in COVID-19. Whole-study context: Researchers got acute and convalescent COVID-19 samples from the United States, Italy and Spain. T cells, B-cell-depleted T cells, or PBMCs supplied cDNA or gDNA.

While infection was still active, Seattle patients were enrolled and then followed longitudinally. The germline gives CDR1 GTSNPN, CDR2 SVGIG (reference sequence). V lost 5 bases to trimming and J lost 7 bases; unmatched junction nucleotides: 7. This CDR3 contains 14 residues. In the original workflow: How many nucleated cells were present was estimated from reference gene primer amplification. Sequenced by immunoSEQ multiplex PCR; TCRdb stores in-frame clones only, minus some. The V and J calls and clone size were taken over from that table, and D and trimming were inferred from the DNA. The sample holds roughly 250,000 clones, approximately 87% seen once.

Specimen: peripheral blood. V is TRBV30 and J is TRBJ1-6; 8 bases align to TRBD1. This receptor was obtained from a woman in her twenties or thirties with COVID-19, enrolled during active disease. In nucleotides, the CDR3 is TGTGCCTGGGGGCGGGACAGGCCCAATTCACCCCTCCACTTT. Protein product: CAWGRDRPNSPLHF.